This T cell receptor beta chain was captured in a study of shared clonotypes between healthy human individuals. Overall study results and limits: In general, naive subsets displayed greater estimated richness than memory subsets did.

Profiled with immunoSEQ multiplex PCR; TCRdb holds only in-frame clones, not every one. Of 2 million to 2.5 million clones listed, over 90% were seen once; the top ten hold roughly 0.36%. To note about this clone: Its antigen is currently unknown.

The receptor was isolated from a man aged 18 to 29 in good health. Some clones in this sample may be carry-over from other donors' samples. Sequenced: naive CD4+ T cells from PBMCs. The subset denotes: CD45RA+ positively selected.

The CDR3 coding sequence is TGTGCCAGCAGTGAGGGGGGAACTCAGCCCCAGCATTTT. Protein: CASSEGGTQPQHF. This rearrangement joins TRBV6-1 to TRBJ1-5; maybe TRBD1 (5 bases). The CDR3 has 13 residues. V dropped 3 bases and J dropped 6 bases, with 9 bases sitting between them. The V gene's germline CDR1 is MNHNS and CDR2 SASEGT.